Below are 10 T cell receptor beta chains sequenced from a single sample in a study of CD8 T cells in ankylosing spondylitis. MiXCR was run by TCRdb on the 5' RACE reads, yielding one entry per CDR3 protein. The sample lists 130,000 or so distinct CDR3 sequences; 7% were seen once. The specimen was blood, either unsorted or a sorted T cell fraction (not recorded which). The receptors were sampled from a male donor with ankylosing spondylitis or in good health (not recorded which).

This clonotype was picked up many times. The CDR3: CASSSIKARGETQYF. CDR3 sequence (DNA): TGTGCCAGCAGCTCAATCAAAGCCAGGGGAGAGACCCAGTACTTC. The chain has TRBV7-9 and TRBJ2-5, with TRBD1 as a possible D gene (6 bases). This CDR3 has 15 amino acids. V shed 4 bases and J shed 4 bases, with 16 bases lying between them. The germline V gene encodes CDR1 SEHNR and CDR2 FQNEAQ (reference sequence).

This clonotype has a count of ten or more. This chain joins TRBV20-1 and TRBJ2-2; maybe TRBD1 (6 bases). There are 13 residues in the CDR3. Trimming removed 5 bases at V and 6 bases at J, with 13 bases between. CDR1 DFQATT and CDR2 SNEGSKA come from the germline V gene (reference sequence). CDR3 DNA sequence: TGCAGTGCTTTCGAGACAGGACCCGGGGAGCTGTTTTTT. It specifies CSAFETGPGELFF.

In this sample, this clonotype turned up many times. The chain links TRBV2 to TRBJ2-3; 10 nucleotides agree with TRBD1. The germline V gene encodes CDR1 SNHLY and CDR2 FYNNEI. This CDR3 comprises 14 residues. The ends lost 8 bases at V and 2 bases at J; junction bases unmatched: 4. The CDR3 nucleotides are TGTGCCAGCGGGGACAGGGGATACACAGATACGCAGTATTTT. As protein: CASGDRGYTDTQYF.

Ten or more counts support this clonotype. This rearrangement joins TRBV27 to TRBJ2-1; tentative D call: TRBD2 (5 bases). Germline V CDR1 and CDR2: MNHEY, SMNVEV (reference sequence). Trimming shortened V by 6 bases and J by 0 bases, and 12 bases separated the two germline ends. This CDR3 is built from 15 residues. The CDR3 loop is CASRVARSSYNEQFF. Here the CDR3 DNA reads TGTGCCAGCAGAGTAGCGCGGAGCTCCTACAATGAGCAGTTCTTC.

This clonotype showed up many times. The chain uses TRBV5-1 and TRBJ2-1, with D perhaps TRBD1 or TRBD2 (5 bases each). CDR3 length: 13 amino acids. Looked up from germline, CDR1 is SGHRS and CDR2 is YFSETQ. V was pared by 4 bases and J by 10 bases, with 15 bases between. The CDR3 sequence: CASSLGAINEQFF. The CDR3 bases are TGCGCCAGCAGCCTCGGGGCGATAAACGAGCAGTTCTTC.

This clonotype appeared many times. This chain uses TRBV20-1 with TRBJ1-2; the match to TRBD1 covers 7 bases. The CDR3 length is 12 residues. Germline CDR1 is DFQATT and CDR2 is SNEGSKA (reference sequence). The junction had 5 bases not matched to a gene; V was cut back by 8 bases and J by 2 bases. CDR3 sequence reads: CSFYRGNYGYTF. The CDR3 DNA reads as TGCAGTTTTTACAGGGGAAACTATGGCTACACCTTC.

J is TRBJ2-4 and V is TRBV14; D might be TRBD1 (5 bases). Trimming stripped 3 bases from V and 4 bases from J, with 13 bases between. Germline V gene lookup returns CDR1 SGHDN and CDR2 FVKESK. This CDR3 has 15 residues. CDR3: CASSHTLRDKNIQYF. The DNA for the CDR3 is TGTGCCAGCAGCCATACTCTCAGGGATAAAAACATTCAGTACTTC.

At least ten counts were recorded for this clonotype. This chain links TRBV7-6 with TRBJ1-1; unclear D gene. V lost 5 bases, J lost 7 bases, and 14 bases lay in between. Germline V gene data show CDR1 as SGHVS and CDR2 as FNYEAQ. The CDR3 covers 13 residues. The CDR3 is CASSRPSGSEAFF. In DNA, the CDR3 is TGTGCCAGCAGCCGCCCCAGTGGGAGTGAAGCTTTCTTT.

CDR3 residues: CASSPPAGSYEQYF. The DNA of the CDR3 is TGTGCCAGCTCACCACCCGCAGGTTCCTACGAGCAGTACTTC. The chain combines TRBV18 with TRBJ2-7; no clear D. From germline, CDR1 is KGHSH and CDR2 LQKENI. V lost 0 bases, J lost 1 base, and 7 bases lay in between. The CDR3 contains 14 residues. Filled out from reference TRBV18 and TRBJ2-7, the complete variable domain reads NAGVMQNPRHLVRRRGQEARLRCSPMKGHSHVYWYRQLPEEGLKFMVYLQKENIIDESGMPKERFSAEFPKEGPSILRIQQVVRGDSAAYFCASSPPAGSYEQYFGPGTRLTVT.

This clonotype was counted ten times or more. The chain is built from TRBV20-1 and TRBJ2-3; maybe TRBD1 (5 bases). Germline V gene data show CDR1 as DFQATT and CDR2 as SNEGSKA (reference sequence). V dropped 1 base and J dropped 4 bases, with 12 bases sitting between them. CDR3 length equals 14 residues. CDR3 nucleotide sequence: TGCAGTGCTAGAGCTGGGGCCCGGGCAGATACGCAGTATTTT. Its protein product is CSARAGARADTQYF.